The T cell receptor beta chain described here comes from a study of cytomegalovirus exposure and HLA in healthy donors. About the study: Assignment to the Caucasian-associated ancestry cluster applied to 75% to 85% of the approximately 400 genotyped donors.

The CDR3 is 15 amino acids. CDR1 is KGHSH and CDR2 is LQKENI in the germline V gene. V lost 2 bases and J 5 bases, leaving 16 bases between the germline ends. PCR amplification relied on 60 Vbeta primers (plus 13 Jbeta primers). Sequencing used immunoSEQ multiplex PCR; TCRdb keeps in-frame clones, though not all of them. The sample lists 150,000 to 200,000 clones; about 90% were seen once. J is TRBJ2-7 and V is TRBV18, with D possibly matching TRBD2 (5 bases). Specimen: PBMCs. This sequence was found in a boy younger than 10 in good health and CMV-seronegative. The CDR3 DNA sequence: TGTGCCAGCTCACCAATTAGAGAGGGTCGCAACGAGCAGTACTTC. Translating it yields CASSPIREGRNEQYF. The entire variable domain, with the rest obtained from reference TRBV18 and TRBJ2-7, is as follows: NAGVMQNPRHLVRRRGQEARLRCSPMKGHSHVYWYRQLPEEGLKFMVYLQKENIIDESGMPKERFSAEFPKEGPSILRIQQVVRGDSAAYFCASSPIREGRNEQYFGPGTRLTVT.